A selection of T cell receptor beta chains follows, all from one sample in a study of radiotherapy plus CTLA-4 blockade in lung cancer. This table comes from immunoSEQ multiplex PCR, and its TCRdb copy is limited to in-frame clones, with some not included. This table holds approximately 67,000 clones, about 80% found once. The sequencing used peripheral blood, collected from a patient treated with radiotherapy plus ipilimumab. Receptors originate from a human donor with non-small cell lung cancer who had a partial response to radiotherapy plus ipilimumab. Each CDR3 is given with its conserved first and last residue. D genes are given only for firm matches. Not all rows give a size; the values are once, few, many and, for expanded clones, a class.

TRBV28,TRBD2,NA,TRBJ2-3,CASSPQLSWAGGRNTQYF,TGTGCCAGCAGTCCCCAATTGAGCTGGGCGGGAGGGCGAAATACGCAGTATTTT
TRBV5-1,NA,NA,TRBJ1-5,CASKLAAGSNQPQHF,TGCGCCAGCAAGCTTGCGGCAGGGAGCAATCAGCCCCAGCATTTT
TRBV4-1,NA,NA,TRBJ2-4,CASSQEAPDNKGKNIQYF,TGCGCCAGCAGCCAAGAGGCCCCTGACAATAAGGGGAAAAACATTCAGTACTTC
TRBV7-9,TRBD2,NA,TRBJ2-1,CASSPGLAELNEQFF,TGTGCCAGCAGCCCAGGACTAGCGGAGCTCAATGAGCAGTTCTTC
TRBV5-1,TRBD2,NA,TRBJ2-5,CASSLMGTSGRGETQYF,TGCGCCAGCAGCTTGATGGGGACTAGCGGGAGGGGAGAGACCCAGTACTTC
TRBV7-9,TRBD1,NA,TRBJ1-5,CASSPDRSNQPQHF,TGTGCCAGCAGCCCGGACAGGTCCAATCAGCCCCAGCATTTT
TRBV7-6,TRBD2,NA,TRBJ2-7,CASSEGLAGTYEQYF,TGTGCCAGCAGTGAAGGACTAGCCGGGACCTACGAGCAGTACTTC
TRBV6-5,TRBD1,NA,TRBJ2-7,CASSVTGTGLYEQYF,TGTGCCAGCAGTGTCACCGGGACAGGCCTATACGAGCAGTACTTC
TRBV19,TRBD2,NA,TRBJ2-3,CASIRTSGTGDTQYF,TGTGCCAGTATTCGGACTAGCGGGACGGGAGATACGCAGTATTTT
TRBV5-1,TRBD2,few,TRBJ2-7,CASSLGSGRAYEQYF,TGCGCCAGCAGCTTGGGTAGCGGGAGGGCCTACGAGCAGTACTTC
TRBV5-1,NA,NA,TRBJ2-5,CASSLEAFSETQYF,TGCGCCAGCAGCTTGGAAGCGTTTAGTGAGACCCAGTACTTC
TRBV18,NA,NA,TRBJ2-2,CATPGPGSNTGELFF,TGTGCCACCCCAGGCCCCGGTTCGAACACCGGGGAGCTGTTTTTT
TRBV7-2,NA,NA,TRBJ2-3,CASSYLSGDTQYF,TGTGCCAGCAGCTACTTGTCAGGAGATACGCAGTATTTT
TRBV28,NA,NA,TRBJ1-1,CASTLGGANTEAFF,TGTGCCAGCACCCTAGGTGGGGCCAACACTGAAGCTTTCTTT
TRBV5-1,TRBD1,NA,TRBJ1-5,CASSPDGQGPYQPQHF,TGCGCCAGCAGCCCGGATGGACAGGGGCCTTATCAGCCCCAGCATTTT
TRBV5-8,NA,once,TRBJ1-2,CASSLLSGGYGYTF,TGTGCCAGCAGCTTGCTGTCCGGGGGCTATGGCTACACCTTC
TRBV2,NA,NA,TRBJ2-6,CASRTTGNPGANVLTF,TGTGCCAGCAGGACAACAGGGAATCCTGGGGCCAACGTCCTGACTTTC
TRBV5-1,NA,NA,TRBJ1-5,CASSPGDSNQPQHF,TGCGCCAGCAGCCCCGGAGATAGCAATCAGCCCCAGCATTTT
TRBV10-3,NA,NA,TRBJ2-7,CAISESGADYEQYF,TGTGCCATCAGTGAGTCGGGGGCAGACTACGAGCAGTACTTC
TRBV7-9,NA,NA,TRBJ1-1,CASSPGKEAFF,TGTGCCAGCAGCCCCGGGAAAGAAGCTTTCTTT
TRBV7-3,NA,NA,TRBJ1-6,CASSSQRDSPLHF,TGTGCCAGCAGCTCCCAGAGGGATTCACCCCTCCACTTT
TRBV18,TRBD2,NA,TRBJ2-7,CASSRGTSETYEQYF,TGTGCCAGCTCACGGGGGACTAGCGAAACCTACGAGCAGTACTTC
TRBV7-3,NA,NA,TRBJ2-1,CASSPTPRQYNEQFF,TGTGCCAGCAGCCCAACCCCCCGCCAGTACAATGAGCAGTTCTTC
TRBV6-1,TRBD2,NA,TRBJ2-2,CASSLLLAGTGELFF,TGTGCCAGCAGTTTGCTACTAGCGGGGACCGGGGAGCTGTTTTTT
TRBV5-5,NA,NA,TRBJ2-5,CASSLHHTSGETQYF,TGTGCCAGCAGCTTGCATCACACAAGCGGGGAGACCCAGTACTTC
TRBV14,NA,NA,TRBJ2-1,CASSPEPNEQFF,TGTGCCAGCAGTCCCGAGCCCAATGAGCAGTTCTTC
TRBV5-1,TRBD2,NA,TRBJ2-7,CASSHGTSGTDEQYF,TGCGCCAGCAGCCACGGGACTAGCGGGACGGACGAGCAGTACTTC
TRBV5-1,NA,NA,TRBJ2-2,CASSPIQGSGELFF,TGCGCCAGCAGCCCCATACAGGGTTCCGGGGAGCTGTTTTTT
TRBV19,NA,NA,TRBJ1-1,CASSKQPNTEAFF,TGTGCCAGTAGTAAACAGCCGAACACTGAAGCTTTCTTT
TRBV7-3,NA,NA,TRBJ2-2,CASSLSGTGELFF,TGTGCCAGCAGCTTAAGCGGTACCGGGGAGCTGTTTTTT
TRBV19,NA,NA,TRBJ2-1,CASSNDRYNEQFF,TGTGCCAGTAGTAACGACAGATACAATGAGCAGTTCTTC
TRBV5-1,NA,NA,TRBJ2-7,CASSFSGSEYEQYF,TGCGCCAGCAGCTTCTCAGGGTCCGAGTACGAGCAGTACTTC
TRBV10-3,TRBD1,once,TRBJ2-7,CAIRSGTGSYEQYF,TGTGCCATCAGATCCGGGACAGGCTCCTACGAGCAGTACTTC
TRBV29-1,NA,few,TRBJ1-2,CSVSGSGDYGYTF,TGCAGCGTCTCCGGCTCGGGGGACTATGGCTACACCTTC
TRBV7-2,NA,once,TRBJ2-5,CASSLARQQETQYF,TGTGCCAGCAGCTTAGCGCGGCAGCAAGAGACCCAGTACTTC
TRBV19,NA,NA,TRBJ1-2,CASSLQGIGGYTF,TGTGCCAGTAGTCTACAGGGAATTGGTGGCTACACCTTC
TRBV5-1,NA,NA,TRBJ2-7,CASSLPGQTYEQYF,TGCGCCAGCAGCTTACCGGGACAAACCTACGAGCAGTACTTC
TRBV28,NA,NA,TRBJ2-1,CASSLMGQEQFF,TGTGCCAGCAGTTTAATGGGGCAGGAGCAGTTCTTC
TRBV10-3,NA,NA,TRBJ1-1,CAISERGATPGNTEAFF,TGTGCCATCAGTGAGCGGGGGGCAACCCCCGGGAACACTGAAGCTTTCTTT
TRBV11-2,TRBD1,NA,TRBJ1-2,CASSLDLLGGNNYGYTF,TGTGCCAGCAGCTTAGATCTTCTAGGGGGCAATAACTATGGCTACACCTTC
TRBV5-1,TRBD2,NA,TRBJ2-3,CASSQAGSTDTQYF,TGCGCCAGCAGCCAAGCGGGAAGCACAGATACGCAGTATTTT
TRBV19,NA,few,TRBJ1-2,CASSIILRRGLYGYTF,TGTGCCAGTAGTATAATTCTTCGACGGGGACTCTATGGCTACACCTTC
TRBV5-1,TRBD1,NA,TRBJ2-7,CASSNRQGGYEQYF,TGCGCCAGCAGCAACCGACAGGGTGGCTACGAGCAGTACTTC
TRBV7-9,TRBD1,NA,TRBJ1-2,CASGRDRGGYTF,TGTGCCAGCGGCCGGGACAGGGGTGGCTACACCTTC
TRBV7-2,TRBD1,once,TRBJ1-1,CASRPDRSHTEAFF,TGTGCCAGCAGACCGGACAGGTCCCACACTGAAGCTTTCTTT
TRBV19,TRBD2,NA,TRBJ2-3,CASSNKLTSGSADTQYF,TGTGCCAGTAGTAATAAACTGACTAGCGGGAGTGCAGATACGCAGTATTTT
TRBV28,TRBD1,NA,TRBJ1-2,CASSLGAPDRARFPHGYTF,TGTGCCAGCAGTCTCGGGGCCCCCGACAGGGCCCGATTCCCTCATGGCTACACCTTC
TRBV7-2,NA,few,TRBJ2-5,CASSLSTWMETQYF,TGTGCCAGCAGCTTGTCGACTTGGATGGAGACCCAGTACTTC
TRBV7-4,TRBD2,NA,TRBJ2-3,CASSLGGLAERVGTDTQYF,TGTGCCAGCAGCTTGGGCGGACTAGCGGAAAGAGTAGGGACAGATACGCAGTATTTT
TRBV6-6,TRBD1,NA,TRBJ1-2,CASSSPAGGFYGYTF,TGTGCCAGCAGTTCCCCGGCAGGGGGCTTTTATGGCTACACCTTC
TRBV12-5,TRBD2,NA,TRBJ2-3,CASGGLVTDTQYF,TGTGCTAGTGGTGGACTAGTCACAGATACGCAGTATTTT
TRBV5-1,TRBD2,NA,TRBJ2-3,CASSSAGAPTDTQYF,TGCGCCAGCAGCTCAGCGGGAGCCCCGACAGATACGCAGTATTTT
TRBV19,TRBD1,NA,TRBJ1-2,CASKGTGNVYGYTF,TGTGCCAGTAAGGGGACAGGGAACGTCTATGGCTACACCTTC
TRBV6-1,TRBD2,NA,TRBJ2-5,CASSGRLAGAVGETQYF,TGTGCCAGCAGTGGGCGACTAGCGGGAGCAGTAGGAGAGACCCAGTACTTC
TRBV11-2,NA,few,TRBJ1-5,CASSLSGDSNQPQHF,TGTGCCAGCAGCTTATCGGGGGATAGCAATCAGCCCCAGCATTTT
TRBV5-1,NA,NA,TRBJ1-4,CASSPGIGEKLFF,TGCGCCAGCAGCCCGGGAATCGGAGAAAAACTGTTTTTT
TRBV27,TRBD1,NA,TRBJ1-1,CASSPGGQPINTEAFF,TGTGCCAGCAGTCCCGGGGGACAGCCCATTAACACTGAAGCTTTCTTT
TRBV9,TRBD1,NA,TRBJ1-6,CASSVGTGNNSPLHF,TGTGCCAGCAGCGTGGGGACAGGGAATAATTCACCCCTCCACTTT
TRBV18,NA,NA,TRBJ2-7,CASSPPTGSRVRDEQYF,TGTGCCAGCTCACCACCTACAGGGAGTAGGGTCCGGGACGAGCAGTACTTC